This TCR beta chain stems from a study of OX40 agonist ivuxolimab in advanced cancers. Study-wide background: The patients' treatment was ivuxolimab, an agonistic anti-OX40 (CD134) antibody. Patients got intravenous ivuxolimab at 0.01 to 10 mg/kg every 2 weeks.

The V and J ends lost 7 bases and 3 bases, in that order; junction bases with no gene match: 10. Germline CDR1 and CDR2: MNHEY and SMNVEV (reference sequence). CDR3 length: 15 amino acids. As concerns this clone: The target antigen is unknown.

Some clones are missing from TCRdb's copy, which holds only in-frame ones; the method was immunoSEQ multiplex PCR. The table lists around 38,000 clones, about 88% of them singletons. Study-wide results and caveats: Dose levels from 0.1 to 3.0 mg/kg saw CD4+ and CD8+ blood T cells expand clonally by week 6.

The specimen comprised CD4+ or CD8+ T cells sorted from blood, sampled in a trial of the OX40 agonist ivuxolimab. This sequence joins TRBV27 and TRBJ2-7; 9 bases line up with TRBD2. The receptor was derived from an adult with an advanced solid tumor such as melanoma, head and neck, liver or kidney cancer. The CDR3: CASKLWPSGDYEQYF. Here the CDR3 DNA reads TGTGCCAGCAAACTATGGCCTAGCGGGGACTACGAGCAGTACTTC.